Listed here are 30 T cell receptor beta chains from one sample, sequenced in a study of tumor-infiltrating lymphocytes in localized non-small cell lung cancer. Using immunoSEQ multiplex PCR, the repertoire was profiled, and TCRdb retains in-frame clones only, with some absent. This sample has around 16,000 clones, with roughly two thirds found just once. Sequences were obtained from lung tumor tissue. The receptor source for this set is a human donor with non-small cell lung cancer.

The gene calls are TRBV27 and TRBJ2-7, with unresolved D. This CDR3 has 11 amino acids. Trimming shortened V by 6 bases and J by 0 bases, and 3 bases separated the two germline ends. CDR1 MNHEY and CDR2 SMNVEV come from the germline V gene (reference sequence). DNA of the CDR3: TGTGCCAGCAGCTCCTCCTACGAGCAGTACTTC. Protein: CASSSSYEQYF.

The chain joins TRBV7-2 to TRBJ2-1; 9 nucleotides line up with TRBD2. This CDR3 is 19 amino acids long. V shed 4 bases, J shed 0 bases, and the junction held 13 bases outside the gene matches. The germline V gene has CDR1 SGHTA and CDR2 FQGNSA. CDR3 residues: CASSSHALTSGSSYNEQFF. The CDR3 nucleotides read TGTGCCAGCAGCTCACACGCACTGACTAGCGGCAGCTCCTACAATGAGCAGTTCTTC. Full variable domain (remainder filled in from reference TRBV7-2 and TRBJ2-1): GAGVSQSPSNKVTEKGKDVELRCDPISGHTALYWYRQSLGQGLEFLIYFQGNSAPDKSGLPSDRFSAERTGGSVSTLTIQRTQQEDSAVYLCASSSHALTSGSSYNEQFFGPGTRLTVL.

The rearrangement links TRBV6-5 to TRBJ2-5; 9 bases fit TRBD2. CDR1 is MNHEY, CDR2 SVGAGI, per germline. The CDR3 is 15 residues long. Unmatched junction bases numbered 10, after V lost 6 bases and J lost 5 bases. The DNA of the CDR3 is TGTGCCAGCAGGGGGACTAGCTGGGGGGCGGAGACCCAGTACTTC. Translation gives CASRGTSWGAETQYF.

The genes are TRBV30 and TRBJ1-1, with 7 bases lining up with TRBD1. Unmatched junction bases numbered 5, after V lost 3 bases and J lost 4 bases. There are 13 residues in the CDR3. Germline values: CDR1 GTSNPN, CDR2 SVGIG (reference sequence). The CDR3 spells CAWRSEGATEAFF. The DNA for the CDR3 is TGTGCCTGGAGGTCGGAGGGGGCCACTGAAGCTTTCTTT.

The rearrangement uses TRBV27 and TRBJ1-5, with 7 bases that match TRBD1. After removal of 6 bases from V and 7 bases from J, the junction contained 9 bases not matched to a gene. This CDR3 contains 14 residues. Germline values: CDR1 MNHEY, CDR2 SMNVEV (reference sequence). The CDR3 region has the DNA TGTGCCAGCAGCCTAGGGGGCGCTGGACAGCCCCAGCATTTT. Its protein product is CASSLGGAGQPQHF.

The chain carries TRBV25-1 and TRBJ1-5; 7 bases match TRBD1. V lost 5 bases and J lost 1; bases outside the gene matches: 2. CDR3 size: 14 residues. CDR1 and CDR2 (germline): MGHDK, SYGVNS. The CDR3 loop reads CASSPGGSNQPQHF. The CDR3 bases are TGTGCCAGCAGTCCAGGGGGGAGCAATCAGCCCCAGCATTTT.

J is TRBJ2-2 and V is TRBV15, with D tentatively TRBD2 (6 bases). CDR1 is LNHNV, CDR2 YYDKDF, per germline (reference sequence). Trimming removed 11 bases from V and 3 bases from J, with 10 bases in between. This CDR3 is 12 amino acids long. CDR3 sequence reads: CAASGDTGELFF. In DNA form, the CDR3 reads TGTGCCGCTTCGGGAGACACCGGGGAGCTGTTTTTT.

DNA for the CDR3: TGTGCCAGCAGTGAACCGGGCTACCAAGAGACCCAGTACTTC. It translates to CASSEPGYQETQYF. The chain combines TRBV6-1 with TRBJ2-5; D ambiguous. Trimming took 2 bases from V and 0 from J, leaving 7 bases between them. This CDR3 has 14 amino acids. Looked up from germline, CDR1 is MNHNS and CDR2 is SASEGT.

This chain connects TRBV7-9 to TRBJ2-1, with 9 nucleotides matching TRBD2. The germline V gene encodes CDR1 SEHNR and CDR2 FQNEAQ (reference sequence). V lost 4 bases to trimming and J lost 6 bases; unmatched junction nucleotides: 7. CDR3 length: 15 amino acids. Here the CDR3 DNA reads TGTGCCAGCAGCTCCGGACTAGCGCCCCCCAATGAGCAGTTCTTC. As protein: CASSSGLAPPNEQFF.

The gene calls are TRBV10-3 and TRBJ1-3; tentatively, D is TRBD1 (5 bases). The CDR3 totals 18 residues. The V gene's germline CDR1 is ENHRY and CDR2 SYGVKD. The V end was cut by 10 bases, the J end by 6 bases, with 31 bases between. CDR3: CATHRHHDSSARENTIYF. Written as DNA, the CDR3 is TGTGCCACCCACCGACATCACGACAGCTCCGCCCGGGAAAACACCATATATTTT.

The chain joins TRBV7-6 to TRBJ1-5; tentatively, D is TRBD1 (5 bases). The CDR3 has 15 residues. Looked up from germline, CDR1 is SGHVS and CDR2 is FNYEAQ. Trimming removed 6 bases from V and 0 bases from J, with 12 bases in between. The DNA for the CDR3 is TGTGCCAGCAGAGACCAGGGACCTAGCAATCAGCCCCAGCATTTT. Amino acids: CASRDQGPSNQPQHF.

This chain joins TRBV6-1 and TRBJ1-2; no clear D. The CDR3 is made up of 14 amino acids. Trimming took off 2 bases at V and 5 bases at J, with 12 bases between the two ends. Per germline, CDR1 MNHNS and CDR2 SASEGT. CDR3 residues: CASSEPGRFYGYTF. Here the CDR3 DNA reads TGTGCCAGCAGTGAACCCGGGAGATTTTATGGCTACACCTTC.

This chain connects TRBV10-3 to TRBJ2-1; a weak D match, TRBD2 (5 bases). This CDR3 is built from 14 residues. CDR1 ENHRY and CDR2 SYGVKD come from the germline V gene. V was cut by 3 bases and J by 10 bases, with 16 bases left in between. CDR3 sequence: CAISDLSSGGEQFF. The CDR3, as DNA: TGTGCCATCAGTGATTTGTCTAGTGGCGGGGAGCAGTTCTTC.

This clone was seen only once. V usage is TRBV5-1 and J usage is TRBJ1-4; D unclear. The ends were cut back, 2 bases at V and 2 bases at J, with 7 bases in the middle. The CDR3 sequence is 14 residues long. The germline V gene encodes CDR1 SGHRS and CDR2 YFSETQ. CDR3 sequence: CASSLGLTNEKLFF. The DNA of the CDR3 is TGCGCCAGCAGCTTAGGACTGACTAATGAAAAACTGTTTTTT.

This clone has a handful of counts. This chain uses TRBV19 with TRBJ2-2, with TRBD2 matching 11 bases. The CDR3 consists of 20 residues. Germline V gene data show CDR1 as LNHDA and CDR2 as SQIVND (reference sequence). Losses at the gene ends were 8 bases for V and 7 bases for J; bases not matched to a gene: 24. The CDR3 DNA reads TGTGCCAGTGGTGAACCTTTGCCAGGCAGTAGCGGGAGGGCCGGCGGGGAGCTGTTTTTT. It codes for CASGEPLPGSSGRAGGELFF.

The V gene is TRBV11-2, the J gene TRBJ2-3; TRBD2 matches 11 bases. J was trimmed by 5 bases and V by 5 bases; bases with no gene match: 6. Germline CDR1 reads SGHAT; CDR2 reads FQNNGV. This CDR3 has 15 residues. CDR3 region: CASSPLAGGKDTQYF. In DNA form, the CDR3 reads TGTGCCAGCAGCCCATTAGCGGGAGGGAAAGATACGCAGTATTTT.

This clone has more than one count but fewer than ten. The chain couples TRBV19 to TRBJ2-3, with TRBD1 as a possible D gene (6 bases). The CDR3 is made up of 15 amino acids. Germline CDR1 is LNHDA and CDR2 is SQIVND (reference sequence). V was pared by 4 bases and J by 8 bases, with 19 bases between. CDR3: CASSKQGTGRITQYF. Here the CDR3 DNA reads TGTGCCAGTAGTAAGCAGGGGACGGGCCGTATTACGCAGTATTTT.

The V call is TRBV18, the J call TRBJ2-3, with D possibly being TRBD2 (6 bases). V lost 3 bases and J lost 3, with 16 bases in between. Germline loops: CDR1 KGHSH, CDR2 LQKENI. The CDR3 is 16 amino acids. The CDR3: CASSPPGGRTTDTQYF. The CDR3, as DNA: TGTGCCAGCTCACCGCCCGGGGGTAGGACGACAGATACGCAGTATTTT.

The CDR3 DNA follows: TGTGCCAGCAGCGCACTCACCCCAACTGACCAAGAGACCCAGTACTTC. Protein product: CASSALTPTDQETQYF. V usage is TRBV27 and J usage is TRBJ2-5; D unclear. In germline, CDR1 is MNHEY, CDR2 SMNVEV (reference sequence). The CDR3 runs 16 residues. Trimming took off 6 bases at V and 0 bases at J, with 17 bases between the two ends.

By its share, this clone is medium-sized. The CDR3 here is CASTLAGGHEQYF. In nucleotides, the CDR3 is TGTGCCAGCACCTTAGCGGGAGGGCACGAGCAGTACTTC. This rearrangement joins TRBV25-1 to TRBJ2-7, with 11 bases lining up with TRBD2. V shed 7 bases and J 5 bases; nucleotides not matched to a gene: 4. Germline values: CDR1 MGHDK, CDR2 SYGVNS. CDR3 length: 13 residues.

The chain uses TRBV18 and TRBJ2-1; 13 nucleotides match TRBD2. Germline V gives CDR1 KGHSH, CDR2 LQKENI. The CDR3 contains 15 residues. V trimming: 5 bases; J trimming: 6 bases; junction bases outside the gene matches: 4. CDR3 in DNA: TGTGCCAGCTCAGATAGGACTAGCGGGAGCAATGAGCAGTTCTTC. Translation gives CASSDRTSGSNEQFF.

This clone occurred a few times. CDR3 DNA: TGTGCCAGCAGCCAAGTCGCGGGGGAGGTCAGTGAGCAGTTCTTC. Protein: CASSQVAGEVSEQFF. This chain connects TRBV4-2 to TRBJ2-1; 7 nucleotides agree with TRBD2. The CDR3 length is 15 residues. Per the germline V gene, CDR1 is LGHNA and CDR2 is YNFKEQ. V lost 1 base and J lost 9; bases outside the gene matches: 9.

This clone was counted only a few times. This chain uses TRBV7-8 with TRBJ2-1; possible D gene TRBD2, 5 bases. Per germline, CDR1 SGHVS and CDR2 FQNEAQ. This CDR3 has 15 amino acids. Trimming cost V 5 bases and J 5 bases, with 16 bases left between them. The CDR3 DNA reads as TGTGCCAGCAGCCGCTTAGCGCTATTCGACAATGAGCAGTTCTTC. It is translated as CASSRLALFDNEQFF.

The V gene is TRBV7-9, the J gene TRBJ2-5; 7 bases agree with TRBD1. This CDR3 spans 14 amino acids. CDR1 and CDR2 from the germline V gene are SEHNR and FQNEAQ (reference sequence). The V and J ends lost 1 base and 5 bases, in that order; junction bases with no gene match: 4. The CDR3 sequence: CASSLETGSETQYF. DNA for the CDR3: TGTGCCAGCAGCTTAGAGACAGGGTCGGAGACCCAGTACTTC.

The V and J genes are TRBV25-1 and TRBJ2-3, with TRBD1 identical over 8 bases. The CDR3 contains 15 residues. The germline CDR1 and CDR2 sequences are MGHDK and SYGVNS. Losses at the gene ends were 4 bases for V and 4 bases for J; bases not matched to a gene: 7. CDR3 in amino acids: CASSARTGLADTQYF. CDR3 DNA: TGTGCCAGCAGTGCTCGGACAGGGTTGGCAGATACGCAGTATTTT.

This clone was observed a few times. The rearrangement uses TRBV4-2 and TRBJ2-7; 7 positions match TRBD2. This CDR3 is 18 amino acids long. The V and J ends lost 0 bases and 2 bases, in that order; junction bases with no gene match: 13. Germline CDR1 reads LGHNA; CDR2 reads YNFKEQ. The CDR3 sequence: CASSQDGGEGAKAYEQYF. The CDR3 DNA follows: TGTGCCAGCAGCCAAGATGGAGGGGAGGGAGCAAAGGCCTACGAGCAGTACTTC.

The J gene is TRBJ2-3, the V gene TRBV7-9, with TRBD2 identical over 9 bases. Looked up from germline, CDR1 is SEHNR and CDR2 is FQNEAQ (reference sequence). The length of the CDR3 is 11 residues. Trimming removed 7 bases from V and 10 bases from J; junction bases left unmatched: 3. The CDR3: CASISGRSQYF. DNA of the CDR3: TGTGCCAGCATCAGCGGGAGGTCGCAGTATTTT.

V gene TRBV9 combines with J gene TRBJ2-3; 10 bases are a match to TRBD1. This CDR3 is built from 16 residues. Germline CDR1 is SGDLS and CDR2 is YYNGEE. V was pared by 1 base and J by 5 bases, with 7 bases of the junction left unmatched. The CDR3 loop is CASSVLSTGGLDTQYF. The CDR3 region has the DNA TGTGCCAGCAGCGTATTGTCGACAGGGGGCTTAGATACGCAGTATTTT.

V and J are TRBV6-5 and TRBJ2-7; TRBD1 agrees at 8 bases. The junction had 7 bases not matched to a gene; V was cut back by 6 bases and J by 0 bases. The CDR3 extends over 15 amino acids. CDR1 is MNHEY and CDR2 is SVGAGI in the germline V gene. This CDR3 reads CASRPARGLSYEQYF. In DNA, the CDR3 is TGTGCCAGCAGACCGGCCAGGGGGCTCTCCTACGAGCAGTACTTC.

The V call is TRBV10-3, the J call TRBJ1-4; the match to TRBD1 covers 7 bases. The ends lost 3 bases at V and 6 bases at J; junction bases unmatched: 4. CDR3 length equals 14 residues. Looked up from germline, CDR1 is ENHRY and CDR2 is SYGVKD. The CDR3 nucleotides read TGTGCCATCAGTGACGGGCAGGGGGATGAAAAACTGTTTTTT. Translated: CAISDGQGDEKLFF.